Given below is one TCR beta chain in context. This sample was taken from a study of blood T cell repertoires in COVID-19. Study-level information: From the United States, Italy and Spain came samples of acute and convalescent COVID-19. Sources were T cells, B-cell-depleted T cells, or PBMCs; the material itself was cDNA or gDNA.

In the authors' workflow: By means of reference gene primer amplification, nucleated cell counts were estimated. Assay: immunoSEQ multiplex PCR; the TCRdb copy retains only in-frame clones and omits some. V, J and clone size were drawn from that table, and D and trimming were deduced from the DNA. The sample has over 250,000 clones, just under 90% seen once. Germline-derived CDR1 and CDR2 are SGHAT and FQNNGV. Trimming removed 5 bases at V and 2 bases at J, with 6 bases between. The CDR3 is 12 amino acids. This sequence originates from a woman aged 45-59 years with COVID-19, enrolled during active disease. The sample comprised peripheral blood. The chain links TRBV11-2 to TRBJ1-2; D call uncertain. The CDR3 region is CASSVLNYGYTF. The CDR3 DNA sequence: TGTGCCAGCAGCGTCCTGAACTATGGCTACACCTTC.